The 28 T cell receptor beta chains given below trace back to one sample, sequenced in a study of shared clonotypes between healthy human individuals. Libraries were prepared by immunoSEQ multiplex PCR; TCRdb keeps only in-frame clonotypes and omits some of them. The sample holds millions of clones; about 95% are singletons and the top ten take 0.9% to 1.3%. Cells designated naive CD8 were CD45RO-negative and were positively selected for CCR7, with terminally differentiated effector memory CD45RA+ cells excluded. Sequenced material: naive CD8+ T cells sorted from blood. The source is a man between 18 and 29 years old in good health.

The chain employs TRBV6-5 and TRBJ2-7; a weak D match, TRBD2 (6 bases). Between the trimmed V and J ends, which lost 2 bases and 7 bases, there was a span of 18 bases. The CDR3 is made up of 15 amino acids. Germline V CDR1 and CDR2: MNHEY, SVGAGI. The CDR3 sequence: CASSYAGLLQNEQYF. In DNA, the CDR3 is TGTGCCAGCAGTTACGCGGGACTCCTCCAGAATGAGCAGTACTTC.

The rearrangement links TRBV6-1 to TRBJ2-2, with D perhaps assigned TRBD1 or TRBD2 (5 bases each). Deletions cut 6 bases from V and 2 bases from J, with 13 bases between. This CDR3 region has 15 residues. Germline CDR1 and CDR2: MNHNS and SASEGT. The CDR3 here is CASRGRDPNTGELFF. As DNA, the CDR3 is TGTGCCAGCAGGGGCCGGGACCCCAACACCGGGGAGCTGTTTTTT.

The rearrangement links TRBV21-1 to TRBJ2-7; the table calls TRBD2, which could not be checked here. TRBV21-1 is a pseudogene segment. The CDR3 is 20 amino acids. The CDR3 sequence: CASSIPSGLAGGDTPGEQYF. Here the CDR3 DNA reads TGTGCCAGCAGCATCCCATCGGGACTAGCGGGAGGAGATACACCGGGGGAGCAGTACTTC.

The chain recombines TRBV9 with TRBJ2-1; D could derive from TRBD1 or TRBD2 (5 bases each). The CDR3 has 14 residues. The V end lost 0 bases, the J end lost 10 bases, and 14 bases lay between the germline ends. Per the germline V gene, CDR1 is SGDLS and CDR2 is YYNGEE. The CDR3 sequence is CASSVGAGTMEQFF. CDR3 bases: TGTGCCAGCAGCGTAGGGGCAGGGACGATGGAGCAGTTCTTC. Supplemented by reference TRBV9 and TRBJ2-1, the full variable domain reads DSGVTQTPKHLITATGQRVTLRCSPRSGDLSVYWYQQSLDQGLQFLIQYYNGEERAKGNILERFSAQQFPDLHSELNLSSLELGDSALYFCASSVGAGTMEQFFGPGTRLTVL.

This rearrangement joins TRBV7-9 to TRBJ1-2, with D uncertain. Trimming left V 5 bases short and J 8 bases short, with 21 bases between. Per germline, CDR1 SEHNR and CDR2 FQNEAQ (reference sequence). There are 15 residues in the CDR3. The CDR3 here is CASSPSGPDRWGYTF. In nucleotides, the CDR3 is TGTGCCAGCAGCCCATCAGGCCCAGACCGATGGGGCTACACCTTC. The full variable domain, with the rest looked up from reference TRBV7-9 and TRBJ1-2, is DTGVSQNPRHKITKRGQNVTFRCDPISEHNRLYWYRQTLGQGPEFLTYFQNEAQLEKSRLLSDRFSAERPKGSFSTLEIQRTEQGDSAMYLCASSPSGPDRWGYTFGSGTRLTVV.

CDR3 amino acids: CSVASLEAEAFF. The CDR3, as DNA: TGCAGCGTTGCCTCCCTGGAGGCTGAAGCTTTCTTT. The J gene is TRBJ1-1, the V gene TRBV29-1; D gene ambiguous. CDR1 is SQVTM and CDR2 is ANQGSEA in the germline V gene. Deletions cut 4 bases from V and 6 bases from J, with 12 bases between. The length of the CDR3 is 12 residues.

CDR3 bases: TGTGCCAGCAGTTCCGAAAAAACAGTACGTACTGAAGCTTTCTTT. Protein: CASSSEKTVRTEAFF. The chain has TRBV28 and TRBJ1-1, with no clear D. CDR1 and CDR2 from the germline V gene are MDHEN and SYDVKM. V was trimmed by 4 bases and J by 5 bases, leaving 17 bases between them. The CDR3 sequence is 15 residues long.

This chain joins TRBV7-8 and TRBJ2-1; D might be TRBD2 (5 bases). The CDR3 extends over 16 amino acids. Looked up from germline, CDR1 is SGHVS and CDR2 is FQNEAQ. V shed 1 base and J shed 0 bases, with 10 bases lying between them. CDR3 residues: CASSLVVGDSYNEQFF. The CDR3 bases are TGTGCCAGCAGCTTAGTGGTGGGAGACTCCTACAATGAGCAGTTCTTC.

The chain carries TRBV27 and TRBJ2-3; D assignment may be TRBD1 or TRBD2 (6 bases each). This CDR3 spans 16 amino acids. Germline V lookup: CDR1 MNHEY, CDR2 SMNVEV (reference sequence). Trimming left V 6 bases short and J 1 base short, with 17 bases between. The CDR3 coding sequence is TGTGCCAGCAGACTGGGGGCGGGGATCGGCACAGATACGCAGTATTTT. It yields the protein CASRLGAGIGTDTQYF.

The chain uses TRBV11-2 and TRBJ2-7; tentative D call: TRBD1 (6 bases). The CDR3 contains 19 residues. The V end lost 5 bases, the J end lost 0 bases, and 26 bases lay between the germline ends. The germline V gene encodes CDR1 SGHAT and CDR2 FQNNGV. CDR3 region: CASSTPWGQGRLPSYEQYF. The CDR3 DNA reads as TGTGCCAGCAGCACCCCCTGGGGCCAGGGGCGACTCCCCTCCTACGAGCAGTACTTC.

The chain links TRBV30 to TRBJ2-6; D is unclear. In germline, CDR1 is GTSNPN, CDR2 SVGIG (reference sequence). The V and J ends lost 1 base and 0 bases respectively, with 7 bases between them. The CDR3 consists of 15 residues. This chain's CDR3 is CAWSDESSGANVLTF. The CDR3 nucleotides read TGTGCCTGGAGTGACGAGTCCTCTGGGGCCAACGTCCTGACTTTC.

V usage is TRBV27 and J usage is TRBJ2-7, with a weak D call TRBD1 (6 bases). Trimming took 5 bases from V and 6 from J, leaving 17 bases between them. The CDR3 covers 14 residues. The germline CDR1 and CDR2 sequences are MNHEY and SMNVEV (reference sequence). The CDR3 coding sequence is TGTGCCAGCAGTCGCGAAATCGGGACAAGCGAGCAGTACTTC. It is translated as CASSREIGTSEQYF.

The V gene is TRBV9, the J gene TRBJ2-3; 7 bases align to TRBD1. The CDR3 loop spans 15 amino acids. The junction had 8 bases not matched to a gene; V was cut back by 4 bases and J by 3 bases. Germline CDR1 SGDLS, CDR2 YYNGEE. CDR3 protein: CASSSIGGLTDTQYF. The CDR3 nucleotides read TGTGCCAGCAGCTCTATAGGGGGCCTGACAGATACGCAGTATTTT.

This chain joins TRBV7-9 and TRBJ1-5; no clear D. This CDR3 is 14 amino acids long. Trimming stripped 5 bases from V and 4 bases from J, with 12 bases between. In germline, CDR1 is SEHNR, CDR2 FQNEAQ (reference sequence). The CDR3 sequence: CASSQAEVNQPQHF. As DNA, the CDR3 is TGTGCCAGCAGCCAAGCGGAGGTAAATCAGCCCCAGCATTTT.

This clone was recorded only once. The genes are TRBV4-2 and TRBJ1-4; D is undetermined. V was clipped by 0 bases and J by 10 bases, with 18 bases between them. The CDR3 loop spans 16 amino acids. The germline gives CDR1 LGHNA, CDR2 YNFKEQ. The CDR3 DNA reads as TGTGCCAGCAGCCAAGAGGAAAGTTCTTCTTACGGAAAACTGTTTTTT. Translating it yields CASSQEESSSYGKLFF.

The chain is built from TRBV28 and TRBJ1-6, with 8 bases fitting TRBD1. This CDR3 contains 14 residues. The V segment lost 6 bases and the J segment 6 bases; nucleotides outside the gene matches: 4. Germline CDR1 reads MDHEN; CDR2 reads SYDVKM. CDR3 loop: CASSPGQVNSPLHF. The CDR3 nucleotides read TGTGCCAGCAGCCCGGGACAGGTTAATTCACCCCTCCACTTT. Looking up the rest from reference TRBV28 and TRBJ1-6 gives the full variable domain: DVKVTQSSRYLVKRTGEKVFLECVQDMDHENMFWYRQDPGLGLRLIYFSYDVKMKEKGDIPEGYSVSREKKERFSLILESASTNQTSMYLCASSPGQVNSPLHFGNGTRLTVT.

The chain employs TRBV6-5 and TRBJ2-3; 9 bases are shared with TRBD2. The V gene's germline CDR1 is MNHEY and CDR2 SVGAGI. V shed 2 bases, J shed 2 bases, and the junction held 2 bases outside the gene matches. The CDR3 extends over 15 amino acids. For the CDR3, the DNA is TGTGCCAGCAGTTACGGACTAGCGAACACAGATACGCAGTATTTT. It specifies CASSYGLANTDTQYF.

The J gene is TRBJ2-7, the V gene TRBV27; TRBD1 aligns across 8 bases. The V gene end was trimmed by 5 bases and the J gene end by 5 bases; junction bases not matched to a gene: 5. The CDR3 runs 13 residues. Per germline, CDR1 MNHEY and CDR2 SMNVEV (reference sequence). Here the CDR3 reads CASSVGQGHEQYF. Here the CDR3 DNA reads TGTGCCAGCAGTGTCGGACAGGGCCACGAGCAGTACTTC.

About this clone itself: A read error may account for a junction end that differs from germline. As DNA, the CDR3 is TGTGCCATCAAGCAGGGACAGTCCAGGGGAAACACCATGTATTTT. This sequence encodes CAIKQGQSRGNTMYF. The V and J genes are TRBV7-9 and TRBJ1-3; 7 bases map to TRBD1. The CDR3 loop spans 15 amino acids. Germline CDR1 and CDR2: SEHNR and FQNEAQ (reference sequence).

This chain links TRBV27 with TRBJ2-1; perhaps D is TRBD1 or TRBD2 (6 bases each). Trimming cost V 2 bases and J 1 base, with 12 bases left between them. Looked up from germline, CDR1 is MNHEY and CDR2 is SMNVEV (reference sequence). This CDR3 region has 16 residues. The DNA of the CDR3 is TGTGCCAGCAGTTTAACTGCGGGGACATCCTACAATGAGCAGTTCTTC. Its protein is CASSLTAGTSYNEQFF.

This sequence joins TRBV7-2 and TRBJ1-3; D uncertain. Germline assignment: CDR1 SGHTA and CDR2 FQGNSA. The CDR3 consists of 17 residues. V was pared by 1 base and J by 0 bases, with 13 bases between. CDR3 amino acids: CASSLEEFGISGNTIYF. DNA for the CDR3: TGTGCCAGCAGCTTAGAAGAATTCGGAATCTCTGGAAACACCATATATTTT.

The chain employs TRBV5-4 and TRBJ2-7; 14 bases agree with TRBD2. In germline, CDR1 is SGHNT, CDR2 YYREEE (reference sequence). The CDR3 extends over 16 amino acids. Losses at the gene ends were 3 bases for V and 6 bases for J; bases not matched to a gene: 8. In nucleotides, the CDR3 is TGTGCCAGCAGCTATCCGGGACTAGCGGGAGTGCGCGAGCAGTACTTC. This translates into CASSYPGLAGVREQYF.

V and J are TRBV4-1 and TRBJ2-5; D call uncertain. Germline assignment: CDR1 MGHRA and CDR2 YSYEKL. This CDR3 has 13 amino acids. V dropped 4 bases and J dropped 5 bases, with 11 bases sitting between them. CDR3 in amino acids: CASSLDLRETQYF. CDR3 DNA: TGCGCCAGCAGCCTCGACCTACGGGAGACCCAGTACTTC.

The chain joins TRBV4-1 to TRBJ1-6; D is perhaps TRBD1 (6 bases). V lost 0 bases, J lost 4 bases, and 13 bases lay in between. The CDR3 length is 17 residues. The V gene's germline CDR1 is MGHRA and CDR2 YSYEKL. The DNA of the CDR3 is TGCGCCAGCAGCCAAGATAGCCCGGACAGATATAATTCACCCCTCCACTTT. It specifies CASSQDSPDRYNSPLHF.

CDR3 DNA: TGCGCCAGCAGCCCCGGGGGCAGTTTGAACACTGAAGCTTTCTTT. Translating gives CASSPGGSLNTEAFF. This sequence joins TRBV4-1 and TRBJ1-1; D perhaps matches TRBD1 (6 bases). The V and J ends lost 4 bases and 0 bases respectively, with 12 bases between them. The CDR3 extends over 15 amino acids. Germline V gene data show CDR1 as MGHRA and CDR2 as YSYEKL.

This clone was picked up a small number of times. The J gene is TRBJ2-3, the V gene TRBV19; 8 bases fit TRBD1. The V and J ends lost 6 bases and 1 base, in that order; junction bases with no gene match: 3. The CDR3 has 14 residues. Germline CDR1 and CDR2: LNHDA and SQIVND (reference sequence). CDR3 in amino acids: CASRIQGGTDTQYF. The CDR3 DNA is TGTGCCAGTAGGATACAGGGGGGCACAGATACGCAGTATTTT.

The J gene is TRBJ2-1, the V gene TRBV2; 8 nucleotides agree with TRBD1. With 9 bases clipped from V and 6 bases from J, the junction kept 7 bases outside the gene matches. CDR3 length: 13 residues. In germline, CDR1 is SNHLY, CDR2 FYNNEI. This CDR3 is CARGTGPGNEQFF. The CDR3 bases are TGTGCCAGAGGGACAGGCCCGGGCAATGAGCAGTTCTTC.

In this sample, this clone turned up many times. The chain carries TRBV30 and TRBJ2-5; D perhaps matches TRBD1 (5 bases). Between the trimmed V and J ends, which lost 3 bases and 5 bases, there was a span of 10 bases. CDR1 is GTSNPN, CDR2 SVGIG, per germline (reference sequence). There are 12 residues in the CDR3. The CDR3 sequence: CAWRGLVETQYF. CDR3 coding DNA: TGTGCCTGGAGGGGGCTAGTTGAGACCCAGTACTTC.